Shown below are 8 T cell receptor beta chains from a single sample sequenced in a study of early T cells in non-severe SARS-CoV-2 infection. TCRdb ran MiXCR on the 5' RACE reads and lists one entry per CDR3 protein. Of about 26,000 distinct CDR3 sequences listed, 5.3% are singletons. Material: whole blood. All receptors come from an adult who was a healthcare worker with PCR-confirmed SARS-CoV-2 infection or an uninfected control (not recorded which).

This clonotype was counted at least ten times. The CDR3 sequence is CASSDGAALAKNIQYF. The CDR3 DNA sequence: TGTGCCAGCAGTGATGGGGCAGCCCTAGCCAAAAACATTCAGTACTTC. The V and J genes are TRBV2 and TRBJ2-4, with a possible D match to TRBD1 (5 bases). CDR3 length: 16 amino acids. CDR1 is SNHLY, CDR2 FYNNEI, per germline. The V and J ends lost 3 bases and 0 bases respectively, with 12 bases between them.

This clonotype was counted ten times or more. The chain recombines TRBV10-2 with TRBJ2-3, with D perhaps matching TRBD1 or TRBD2 (5 bases each). Germline V gene lookup returns CDR1 WSHSY and CDR2 SAAADI. CDR3 length equals 15 residues. Trimming took 5 bases from V and 4 from J, leaving 16 bases between them. CDR3 nucleotides: TGCGCCAGCAGTCTAGAGGGGTCGGGTGCAGATACGCAGTATTTT. This codes for CASSLEGSGADTQYF.

As concerns this clonotype: This sequence may be a read error, since a much larger clone differs from it by one base. This chain uses TRBV20-1 with TRBJ2-7, with D unresolved. Germline V gene lookup returns CDR1 DFQATT and CDR2 SNEGSKA (reference sequence). This CDR3 is 10 amino acids long. DNA of the CDR3: TGCAGTGCTAGTAGCTACGAGCAGTGCTTC. Its protein product is CSASSYEQCF.

V is TRBV6-2 or TRBV6-3 and J is TRBJ2-7; D not resolved. Trimming left V 5 bases short and J 3 bases short, with 11 bases between. The CDR3 covers 13 residues. Germline CDR1 MNHEY, CDR2 SVGEGT. CDR3 in DNA: TGTGCCAGCAGTCAAGTGAGAAACTACGAGCAGTACTTC. Translated: CASSQVRNYEQYF.

This clonotype was recorded once. This chain joins TRBV30 and TRBJ2-2; D tentatively fits TRBD1 or TRBD2 (5 bases each). Germline CDR1 and CDR2: GTSNPN and SVGIG (reference sequence). Trimming removed 1 base at V and 4 bases at J, with 13 bases between. The CDR3 is 15 amino acids. The chain's CDR3 is CAWSAPPGTTGELFF. In nucleotides, the CDR3 is TGTGCCTGGAGTGCCCCCCCTGGGACCACCGGGGAGCTGTTTTTT.

This clonotype has a count of ten or more. The J gene is TRBJ1-1, the V gene TRBV12-3 or TRBV12-4; D uncertain. The CDR3 sequence is 12 residues long. With 3 bases removed from V and 11 bases from J, the gap between germline ends came to 13 bases. CDR3 coding DNA: TGTGCCAGCAGTTTCCCTCGCCTAGAGGCTTTCTTT. It yields the protein CASSFPRLEAFF.

This clonotype showed up many times. The rearrangement joins TRBV6-5 to TRBJ2-1; TRBD1 is a possible D gene (6 bases). This CDR3 comprises 15 residues. Trimming cost V 6 bases and J 6 bases, with 18 bases left between them. Germline V gene lookup returns CDR1 MNHEY and CDR2 SVGAGI. CDR3 in DNA: TGTGCCAGCAGACTGGGACATGAGAAGGCCAATGAGCAGTTCTTC. Amino acids: CASRLGHEKANEQFF.

This clonotype was observed many times. The rearrangement links TRBV2 to TRBJ1-1; TRBD1 is a possible D gene (5 bases). The CDR3 is made up of 14 amino acids. The ends were cut back, 10 bases at V and 4 bases at J, with 19 bases in the middle. Per the germline V gene, CDR1 is SNHLY and CDR2 is FYNNEI. The DNA for the CDR3 is TGTGCCACCCTAAGTGGCAGGGTACGCACTGAAGCTTTCTTT. It is translated as CATLSGRVRTEAFF. Based on the CDR3 plus reference TRBV2 and TRBJ1-1, the full variable domain is EPEVTQTPSHQVTQMGQEVILRCVPISNHLYFYWYRQILGQKVEFLVSFYNNEISEKSEIFDDQFSVERPDGSNFTLKIRSTKLEDSAMYFCATLSGRVRTEAFFGQGTRLTVV.